This TCR beta chain was identified during a study of blood T cell repertoires in COVID-19. For the study at large: Some COVID-19 samples were acute and others convalescent; all came from the United States, Italy and Spain. T cells, B-cell-depleted T cells, or PBMCs provided the cDNA or gDNA that served as material.

In the original processing: Estimated nucleated cell counts came from reference gene primer amplification. The repertoire was sequenced with immunoSEQ multiplex PCR; TCRdb's copy has only in-frame clones and lacks some. The V and J calls and the clone size are those of that table, but D and trimming were determined from the DNA. The data contain some 31,000 clones, 85% to 95% of them singletons. The ends were cut back, 6 bases at V and 4 bases at J, with 7 bases in the middle. The germline gives CDR1 MNHNY, CDR2 SVGAGI (reference sequence). This CDR3 has 11 amino acids. The source material was peripheral blood. The clonotype was recovered from a human donor in a cohort sampled during active COVID-19. The chain couples TRBV6-6 to TRBJ2-7; tentatively, D is TRBD2 (5 bases). CDR3 DNA sequence: TGTGCCAGCAGCGGACTTTACGAGCAGTACTTC. This sequence encodes CASSGLYEQYF.